This T cell receptor (beta chain) is from a study of CD8 T cells in ankylosing spondylitis. Study conclusions and caveats: Blood of patients with ankylosing spondylitis appeared to be characterized by a TCR beta motif of eight highly homologous variants. Clones linked to the disease showed a CD8+ phenotype. They occurred at relatively low frequencies in peripheral blood. The authors reported significant enrichment of disease-linked clones in matched ankylosing spondylitis synovial fluid.

With molecular barcodes, quantitative 5'-RACE was used to make the TCR beta libraries. Via MiXCR, TCRdb re-called the 5' RACE reads, giving one row per CDR3 protein. The sample consists of some 100,000 distinct CDR3 sequences, approximately 9.6% of them appearing once. This CDR3 is built from 19 residues. Germline lookup yields CDR1 MDHEN and CDR2 SYDVKM. V trimming: 3 bases; J trimming: 0 bases; junction bases outside the gene matches: 8. The table lists this clonotype with many counts. Its specificity is not known. Sequenced sample: blood, either unsorted or a sorted T cell fraction (not recorded which). The TCR comes from a male donor with ankylosing spondylitis. This chain joins TRBV28 and TRBJ2-3; 14 bases agree with TRBD2. The CDR3 bases are TGTGCCAGCAGTTTGACTAGCGGGAGGGGCGTTTGGAGCACAGATACGCAGTATTTT. Translation gives CASSLTSGRGVWSTDTQYF. Combining the CDR3 with reference TRBV28 and TRBJ2-3 gives the whole variable domain DVKVTQSSRYLVKRTGEKVFLECVQDMDHENMFWYRQDPGLGLRLIYFSYDVKMKEKGDIPEGYSVSREKKERFSLILESASTNQTSMYLCASSLTSGRGVWSTDTQYFGPGTRLTVL.